One sample yielded the 8 T cell receptor beta chains listed below, sequenced in a study of T cell responses to AZD1222 COVID-19 vaccine. The protocol was immunoSEQ multiplex PCR, while the TCRdb copy is restricted to in-frame clones and leaves out a portion. The table includes 99,000 or so clones, about 85% detected once. The sequenced sample was peripheral blood, obtained on day 0 of AZD1222 vaccination. These receptor sequences come from an adult in good health.

V gene TRBV30 combines with J gene TRBJ2-1, with TRBD1 identical over 9 bases. Per the germline V gene, CDR1 is GTSNPN and CDR2 is SVGIG (reference sequence). This CDR3 comprises 15 residues. The V gene end was trimmed by 4 bases and the J gene end by 4 bases; junction bases not matched to a gene: 8. The CDR3 here is CAWTKTGGEYNEQFF. CDR3 DNA sequence: TGTGCCTGGACCAAAACAGGGGGCGAATACAATGAGCAGTTCTTC.

This sequence joins TRBV30 and TRBJ1-1, with D hard to call. V was cut by 4 bases and J by 0 bases, with 3 bases left in between. This CDR3 region has 11 residues. CDR1 is GTSNPN and CDR2 is SVGIG in the germline V gene (reference sequence). CDR3 protein: CAWTVNTEAFF. The DNA for the CDR3 is TGTGCCTGGACCGTGAACACTGAAGCTTTCTTT.

This clone has just a few counts. The chain combines TRBV12-2 with TRBJ2-7; the table's D call TRBD2 went unverified against the DNA. TRBV12-2 is tagged as a pseudogene. The CDR3 covers 16 residues. As DNA, the CDR3 is TGTGCAAGTCGCTTAGCGCCGGGACTAGCGTTCTACGAGCAGTACTTC. It encodes CASRLAPGLAFYEQYF.

This sequence joins TRBV5-5 and TRBJ1-5; the D gene is possibly TRBD1 (5 bases). This CDR3 contains 13 residues. V lost 3 bases, J lost 9 bases, and 13 bases lay in between. Germline CDR1 and CDR2: SGHKS and YYEKEE (reference sequence). This CDR3 reads CASSSIWGGPQHF. CDR3 DNA sequence: TGTGCCAGCAGCTCGATATGGGGGGGGCCCCAGCATTTT.

This chain links TRBV7-3 with TRBJ2-6; D unclear. The CDR3 covers 17 residues. V dropped 4 bases and J dropped 0 bases, with 13 bases sitting between them. Germline V gives CDR1 SGHTA, CDR2 FQGTGA. In nucleotides, the CDR3 is TGTGCCAGCAGCTCCGGACGTTCCTACTCTGGGGCCAACGTCCTGACTTTC. Protein product: CASSSGRSYSGANVLTF.

The rearrangement joins TRBV7-6 to TRBJ2-3; no firm D call. V lost 1 base and J 4 bases, leaving 18 bases between the germline ends. CDR1 and CDR2 from the germline V gene are SGHVS and FNYEAQ. The CDR3 has 17 residues. CDR3 residues: CASSLESGARPADTQYF. For the CDR3, the DNA is TGTGCCAGCAGCTTAGAGTCTGGCGCCCGCCCGGCAGATACGCAGTATTTT.

The rearrangement uses TRBV14 and TRBJ1-4; maybe TRBD1 (5 bases). Germline V gene sequence: CDR1 SGHDN, CDR2 FVKESK. Trimming removed 0 bases at V and 5 bases at J, with 10 bases between. CDR3 size: 15 residues. The CDR3 coding sequence is TGTGCCAGCAGCCAAGATAGGGGTCGGAATGAAAAACTGTTTTTT. Encoded protein: CASSQDRGRNEKLFF. Together with reference TRBV14 and TRBJ1-4, the CDR3 gives the full variable domain: EAGVTQFPSHSVIEKGQTVTLRCDPISGHDNLYWYRRVMGKEIKFLLHFVKESKQDESGMPNNRFLAERTGGTYSTLKVQPAELEDSGVYFCASSQDRGRNEKLFFGSGTQLSVL.

The rearrangement uses TRBV4-2 and TRBJ2-3; 10 bases fit TRBD1. Unmatched junction bases numbered 8, after V lost 4 bases and J lost 1 base. Germline V gene sequence: CDR1 LGHNA, CDR2 YNFKEQ. The CDR3 has 17 amino acids. The CDR3 DNA follows: TGTGCCAGCAGCCCCGCTGGGACAGGGGTTGGCACAGATACGCAGTATTTT. It codes for CASSPAGTGVGTDTQYF.